This entry is about one T cell receptor (beta chain). The antigen remains unidentified. Assay: immunoSEQ multiplex PCR; the TCRdb copy retains only in-frame clones and omits some. The data contain roughly 40,000 clones, 85% to 90% of them singletons. V was clipped by 5 bases and J by 8 bases, with 12 bases between them. This CDR3 has 13 amino acids. Looked up from germline, CDR1 is MNHEY and CDR2 is SMNVEV (reference sequence). This sample was included in a study of OX40 agonist ivuxolimab in advanced cancers. Across the study: An anti-OX40 (CD134) antibody with agonistic activity, ivuxolimab, was administered to patients.

Study results and caveats: Clonal expansion from baseline to week 6 occurred in both CD4+ and CD8+ T cells. Partial responders treated at 0.1-3.0 mg/kg exhibited clonal expansion among the lowest measured.

The specimen was CD4+ or CD8+ T cells sorted from blood, collected in a trial of the OX40 agonist ivuxolimab. The V and J genes are TRBV27 and TRBJ2-2; D possibly corresponds to TRBD1 (6 bases). The TCR originated in an adult with an advanced solid tumor such as melanoma, head and neck, liver or kidney cancer. CDR3 region: CASSITGTGELFF. DNA for the CDR3: TGTGCCAGCAGTATAACCGGGACAGGGGAGCTGTTTTTT.